A selection of T cell receptor beta chains follows, all from one sample in a study of response to subunit inactivated influenza vaccine. TCRdb called the RT-PCR reads again in MiXCR, with one record for every CDR3 protein. Here the sample spans some 850,000 distinct CDR3 sequences, around a sixth being singletons. The sample in question was PBMCs from blood, obtained around 5 days after vaccination. The receptors shown here come from a man aged 45-60 years who received an inactivated influenza vaccine. Each CDR3 is given with its conserved first and last residue. The D gene is left open where the match is weak. Size is omitted from some rows. Given values are once, few, many or a class for expanded clones.

clone size	V gene	J gene	D gene	CDR3 DNA	CDR3 protein
few	TRBV20-1	TRBJ2-3	TRBD1	TGCAGTGCTGCCGGGACAGGGGTCTCCCGCACAGATACGCAGTATTTT	CSAAGTGVSRTDTQYF
-	TRBV20-1	TRBJ2-7	-	TGCAGTGCTAGATCCCCTGGGGGGGCGCGTCCCTACGAGCAGTACTTC	CSARSPGGARPYEQYF
few	TRBV7-8	TRBJ1-1	-	TGTGCCAGCAGCACACTAAGGGACACTGAAGCTTTCTTT	CASSTLRDTEAFF
many	TRBV7-2	TRBJ2-7	-	TGTGCCAGCAGCCTCACCGACTACGAGCAGTACTTC	CASSLTDYEQYF
many	TRBV7-6	TRBJ1-2	TRBD1	TGTGCCAGCAGCAATCCGACAGGGGGTAGAGCTAACTATGGCTACACCTTC	CASSNPTGGRANYGYTF
-	TRBV5-1	TRBJ1-1	-	TGCGCCAGCAGCGCGACACGTGGGGAGAACACTGAAGCTTTCTTT	CASSATRGENTEAFF
few	TRBV5-5	TRBJ2-4	-	TGTGCCAGCAGCATACAGAGAGCCAAAAACATTCAGTACTTC	CASSIQRAKNIQYF
-	TRBV6-1	TRBJ2-3	TRBD2	TGTGCCAGCAGACCGAGGCCGGGACTAAAACTCTACTCCACAGATACGCAGTATTTT	CASRPRPGLKLYSTDTQYF
few	TRBV24-1	TRBJ1-2	-	TGTGCCACCAGTGATTCGGAGGGCTATGGCTACACCTTC	CATSDSEGYGYTF
many	TRBV29-1	TRBJ1-2	TRBD1	TGCAACGTTCGGGACAGGGATAACTATGGCTACACCTTC	CNVRDRDNYGYTF
few	TRBV5-1	TRBJ2-7	TRBD2	TGCGCCAGCAGCCCCGGGCTAGCGGGAGGAGCCTACGAGCAGTACTTC	CASSPGLAGGAYEQYF
-	TRBV28	TRBJ2-3	TRBD2	TGTGCCAGCAGTTTTATGGGAGGGACTAGCGGGAGGAGAGATACGCAGTATTTT	CASSFMGGTSGRRDTQYF
few	TRBV6-5	TRBJ1-2	-	TGTGCCAGCAGTTACTTGCGTCACGCTGGCTACACCTTC	CASSYLRHAGYTF
-	TRBV10-2	TRBJ2-2	-	TGCGCCAGCAGTGAGTCGGGTATCACCGGGGAGCTGTTTTTT	CASSESGITGELFF
-	TRBV4-1	TRBJ2-3	-	TGCGCCAGCAGCCAACAGGTTTCAGGCACAGATACGCAGTATTTT	CASSQQVSGTDTQYF
-	TRBV4-3	TRBJ2-2	TRBD2	TGCGCCAGCAGCCAAGTAATCTATCGGGGGGGCCTGGTCGCCCGGGAGCTGTTTTTT	CASSQVIYRGGLVARELFF
few	TRBV12-3/TRBV12-4	TRBJ1-2	-	TGTGCCAGCAGACTAGGGGGACACTATGGCTACACCTTC	CASRLGGHYGYTF
many	TRBV4-2	TRBJ2-3	TRBD2	TGTGCCAGCAGCCAAGGCGGGAGAGGAATAGATACGCAGTATTTT	CASSQGGRGIDTQYF
-	TRBV6-5	TRBJ2-5	TRBD1	TGTGCCAGCAGTTACTCCGGACAGGGTCGCGAGACCCAGTACTTC	CASSYSGQGRETQYF
-	TRBV20-1	TRBJ2-1	-	TGCAGTCCCGAGGAGGAGCCGTGGAATGAGCAGTTCTTC	CSPEEEPWNEQFF
few	TRBV20-1	TRBJ2-2	-	TGCAGTGCTCCCGGGCCAGCAAACACCGGGGAGCTGTTTTTT	CSAPGPANTGELFF
few	TRBV3-1	TRBJ2-7	-	TGTGCCAGCAGCCAAGTTCGAGGGCCCACCTACGAGCAGTACTTC	CASSQVRGPTYEQYF
-	TRBV11-2	TRBJ2-3	-	TGTGCCAGCAGCCAACCAGGAGAAGGCACAGATACGCAGTATTTT	CASSQPGEGTDTQYF
-	TRBV6-2/TRBV6-3	TRBJ2-3	-	TGTGCCAGCAGTACCGGACAATATACGCAGTATTTT	CASSTGQYTQYF